The next 24 T cell receptor beta chains were all read from a single sample in a study of Ad26.COV2.S vaccination and SARS-CoV-2 variants (dated by TCRdb to 2020 to 2023). The library was produced with the immunoSEQ multiplex PCR assay. This is the immuneACCESS table as TCRdb keeps it, with only in-frame sequences that have V and J called. A part of the clones is gone; compared with another copy, unresolved V genes explain less than half, and the rest is unexplained. The sample contains around 300,000 clones, less than 90% of them found a single time. Over 8.5% of the sample is held by the ten biggest clonotypes. The sample's treatment or condition label, in plain terms: 15 to 20 received Ad26.COV2.S at low or high dose, single or two shots; 5 received placebo; per-sample allocation not given. For vaccine and placebo recipients, the sequenced repertoires came from samples collected on day 63 after the first injection.

Specimen: peripheral blood, collected in a trial of Ad26.COV2.S vaccine versus placebo. The receptors originated from a person between 18 and 65 years old who received the Ad26.COV2.S COVID-19 vaccine or a placebo.

The count of this clone is one. The V and J genes are TRBV6-6 and TRBJ2-7, with a tentative D call TRBD1 (6 bases). This CDR3 contains 14 residues. Trimming cost V 6 bases and J 3 bases, with 15 bases left between them. From germline, CDR1 is MNHNY and CDR2 SVGAGI (reference sequence). CDR3 in amino acids: CASRVGQGGYEQYF. In DNA, the CDR3 is TGTGCCAGCAGAGTCGGTCAAGGGGGCTACGAGCAGTACTTC.

This clone appeared once. This chain links TRBV5-4 with TRBJ1-2; no clear D gene. The CDR3 spans 14 residues. V was clipped by 2 bases and J by 2 bases, with 10 bases between them. Per the germline V gene, CDR1 is SGHNT and CDR2 is YYREEE (reference sequence). The CDR3 DNA reads as TGTGCCAGCAGCTTTGGGGTAGACAACTATGGCTACACCTTC. Translated, it gives CASSFGVDNYGYTF.

The J gene is TRBJ2-7, the V gene TRBV11-3, with D perhaps TRBD2 (6 bases). CDR1 and CDR2 (germline): SGHNT, YENEEA. There are 15 residues in the CDR3. The CDR3 loop is CVSTRGTPIPYEQYF. DNA of the CDR3: TGTGTCTCGACTCGGGGGACCCCTATTCCTTACGAGCAGTACTTC.

DNA for the CDR3: TGTGCCAGCAGCTTTCAGTTGGGCTTGGAAAAACTGTTTTTT. Its translation: CASSFQLGLEKLFF. The chain recombines TRBV5-6 with TRBJ1-4; D gene uncertain. Trimming stripped 2 bases from V and 8 bases from J, with 13 bases between. The CDR3 has 14 residues. CDR1 and CDR2 (germline): SGHDT, YYEEEE.

The chain joins TRBV19 to TRBJ2-1; 8 positions match TRBD2. The CDR3 is 16 residues long. Germline assignment: CDR1 LNHDA and CDR2 SQIVND (reference sequence). Trimming took 7 bases from V and 0 from J; bases not matched to a gene: 8. CDR3 amino acids: CASTPTGRGSYNEQFF. CDR3 sequence (DNA): TGTGCCAGTACCCCTACCGGGAGGGGCTCCTACAATGAGCAGTTCTTC.

This clone was counted between two and nine times. The CDR3 loop is CASSPRETQYF. The CDR3, as DNA: TGTGCCAGCAGCCCTCGGGAGACCCAGTACTTC. V gene TRBV11-2 combines with J gene TRBJ2-5; D not resolved. The CDR3 sequence is 11 residues long. The V gene lost 5 bases and the J gene lost 5 bases, with 6 bases spanning the gap. Germline assignment: CDR1 SGHAT and CDR2 FQNNGV.

The genes are TRBV14 and TRBJ2-7, with a possible D match to TRBD2 (6 bases). The CDR3 runs 16 residues. In germline, CDR1 is SGHDN, CDR2 FVKESK. Trimming pared 1 base from V and 2 bases from J, leaving 15 bases between. CDR3 nucleotide sequence: TGTGCCAGCAGCCAAGGGTCCGGGAGTGGGGCCTACGAGCAGTACTTC. Amino acids: CASSQGSGSGAYEQYF.

This clone appeared a few times. The chain combines TRBV5-1 with TRBJ2-2; D is perhaps TRBD1 or TRBD2 (5 bases each). The CDR3 is 16 amino acids. CDR1 and CDR2 from the germline V gene are SGHRS and YFSETQ. V gave up 4 bases and J gave up 0 bases, with 13 bases separating them. CDR3 region: CASSLQGDANTGELFF. The DNA of the CDR3 is TGCGCCAGCAGCCTCCAAGGGGACGCGAACACCGGGGAGCTGTTTTTT.

This clone was detected only a few times. The rearrangement joins TRBV3-1 (or the pseudogene TRBV3-2) to TRBJ2-7; tentatively, D is TRBD2 (5 bases). Germline V gene lookup returns CDR1 LGHDT and CDR2 YNNKEL (reference sequence). V was cut by 3 bases and J by 11 bases, with 11 bases left in between. The CDR3 totals 11 residues. CDR3 sequence reads: CASSQGYGEYF. CDR3 DNA: TGTGCCAGCAGCCAGGGCTACGGGGAGTACTTC.

J is TRBJ2-3 and V is TRBV6-5; 12 nucleotides agree with TRBD1. Trimming removed 4 bases from V and 6 bases from J; junction bases left unmatched: 8. The CDR3 has 16 residues. Germline CDR1 MNHEY, CDR2 SVGAGI. CDR3: CASSSAGTGGGDTQYF. The CDR3 DNA is TGTGCCAGCAGTTCTGCCGGGACAGGGGGCGGGGATACGCAGTATTTT.

The rearrangement links TRBV30 to TRBJ2-7; D tentatively fits TRBD1 or TRBD2 (5 bases each). The length of the CDR3 is 14 residues. Trimming cost V 0 bases and J 0 bases, with 9 bases left between them. Germline V lookup: CDR1 GTSNPN, CDR2 SVGIG (reference sequence). CDR3 sequence: CAWSVRGPSYEQYF. CDR3 sequence (DNA): TGTGCCTGGAGTGTACGGGGACCCTCCTACGAGCAGTACTTC.

The J gene is TRBJ1-2, the V gene TRBV28, with 9 bases lining up with TRBD1. The CDR3 spans 17 residues. Germline lookup yields CDR1 MDHEN and CDR2 SYDVKM. V was clipped by 2 bases and J by 6 bases; unmatched bases: 13. The CDR3 region is CASSLPPWTGTGHGYTF. In DNA, the CDR3 is TGTGCCAGCAGTTTACCACCATGGACCGGGACAGGGCATGGCTACACCTTC.

This chain links TRBV20-1 with TRBJ2-3, with 10 bases lining up with TRBD2. V was pared by 3 bases and J by 2 bases, with 5 bases of the junction left unmatched. There are 15 residues in the CDR3. Per germline, CDR1 DFQATT and CDR2 SNEGSKA (reference sequence). The CDR3 DNA reads TGCAGTGCTAGTTCTAGCGGGAGTTTCACAGATACGCAGTATTTT. Encoded protein: CSASSSGSFTDTQYF.

V gene TRBV5-1 combines with J gene TRBJ2-1; D not resolved. The germline gives CDR1 SGHRS, CDR2 YFSETQ. V was pared by 1 base and J by 9 bases, with 8 bases between. This CDR3 region has 12 residues. CDR3 sequence: CASSLSDGEQFF. In DNA form, the CDR3 reads TGCGCCAGCAGCTTGTCAGACGGTGAGCAGTTCTTC.

This clone was observed once. The V and J genes are TRBV12-3 or TRBV12-4 and TRBJ2-3; tentatively, D is TRBD2 (5 bases). Trimming took 5 bases from V and 4 from J, leaving 10 bases between them. This CDR3 region has 13 residues. CDR3 DNA sequence: TGTGCCAGCAGTGCTTTCGGGGCAGATACGCAGTATTTT. Translated, it gives CASSAFGADTQYF.

The rearrangement uses TRBV20-1 and TRBJ2-5; TRBD2 might be the D (5 bases). V lost 3 bases and J lost 2, with 16 bases in between. Germline values: CDR1 DFQATT, CDR2 SNEGSKA (reference sequence). This CDR3 contains 15 residues. The CDR3 region has the DNA TGCAGTGCTAGTCGGGCGGGCGGTCGACAAGAGACCCAGTACTTC. Translated: CSASRAGGRQETQYF.

The V and J genes are TRBV5-1 and TRBJ1-6, with D tentatively TRBD1 (5 bases). The CDR3 runs to 13 residues. With 3 bases removed from V and 12 bases from J, the gap between germline ends came to 13 bases. Per germline, CDR1 SGHRS and CDR2 YFSETQ. In DNA, the CDR3 is TGCGCCAGCAGCTGGATGACAGACCGACCCCTCCACTTT. Protein sequence: CASSWMTDRPLHF.

V gene TRBV3-1 (or the pseudogene TRBV3-2) combines with J gene TRBJ1-6; D might be TRBD1 (6 bases). In germline, CDR1 is LGHDT, CDR2 YNNKEL (reference sequence). The CDR3 spans 13 residues. Trimming removed 5 bases from V and 5 bases from J, with 7 bases in between. This chain's CDR3 is CASSNRDNSPLHF. CDR3 sequence (DNA): TGTGCCAGCAGCAACAGGGATAATTCACCCCTCCACTTT.

This chain connects TRBV9 to TRBJ1-4; D not certain. This CDR3 is 18 amino acids long. V was clipped by 0 bases and J by 6 bases, with 21 bases between them. The germline gives CDR1 SGDLS, CDR2 YYNGEE. CDR3 residues: CASSVEPEPRLEDEKLFF. The CDR3 DNA is TGTGCCAGCAGCGTAGAGCCGGAGCCGAGATTAGAGGATGAAAAACTGTTTTTT. The whole variable domain, filled in from reference TRBV9 and TRBJ1-4, reads DSGVTQTPKHLITATGQRVTLRCSPRSGDLSVYWYQQSLDQGLQFLIQYYNGEERAKGNILERFSAQQFPDLHSELNLSSLELGDSALYFCASSVEPEPRLEDEKLFFGSGTQLSVL.

This clone occurred once. V usage is TRBV7-8 and J usage is TRBJ2-1; 9 bases fit TRBD2. The germline V gene has CDR1 SGHVS and CDR2 FQNEAQ. The CDR3 runs to 14 residues. The J segment lost 9 bases and the V segment lost 0 bases, leaving 3 bases of the junction unmatched. In DNA, the CDR3 is TGTGCCAGCAGCTTAGCGGCTAGCGGGGCTGAGCAGTTCTTC. It yields the protein CASSLAASGAEQFF. Filled out from reference TRBV7-8 and TRBJ2-1, the complete variable domain reads GAGVSQSPRYKVAKRGQDVALRCDPISGHVSLFWYQQALGQGPEFLTYFQNEAQLDKSGLPSDRFFAERPEGSVSTLKIQRTQQEDSAVYLCASSLAASGAEQFFGPGTRLTVL.

The CDR3 DNA reads as TGTGCCAGCACATGGGAAGGCACAGATACGCAGTATTTT. Translation gives CASTWEGTDTQYF. The chain carries TRBV6-6 and TRBJ2-3; D gene unclear. The V end lost 7 bases, the J end lost 1 base, and 9 bases lay between the germline ends. This CDR3 is built from 13 residues. Germline assignment: CDR1 MNHNY and CDR2 SVGAGI (reference sequence).

V is TRBV27 and J is TRBJ2-3; D gene unclear. The germline CDR1 and CDR2 sequences are MNHEY and SMNVEV (reference sequence). Trimming pared 3 bases from V and 8 bases from J, leaving 6 bases between. This CDR3 region has 11 residues. CDR3 in amino acids: CASSFVGTQYF. The CDR3 nucleotides are TGTGCCAGCAGTTTTGTCGGTACGCAGTATTTT.

This rearrangement joins TRBV7-9 to TRBJ1-1, with 7 bases that match TRBD1. Germline V gives CDR1 SEHNR, CDR2 FQNEAQ (reference sequence). The CDR3 runs 17 residues. Unmatched junction bases numbered 13, after V lost 5 bases and J lost 1 base. The CDR3 DNA follows: TGTGCCAGCAGCCCCGGACAGGTCCTTGTAAAGAACACTGAAGCTTTCTTT. It encodes CASSPGQVLVKNTEAFF.

The rearrangement joins TRBV7-8 to TRBJ2-4, with TRBD1 matching 8 bases. The length of the CDR3 is 17 residues. The V segment lost 0 bases and the J segment 3 bases; nucleotides outside the gene matches: 7. Germline V lookup: CDR1 SGHVS, CDR2 FQNEAQ. CDR3 in DNA: TGTGCCAGCAGCTTAGCGTCGGGCGACAGGGGCAAAAACATTCAGTACTTC. Encoded protein: CASSLASGDRGKNIQYF.